This T cell receptor (beta chain) was sequenced for a study of glioma-infiltrating T cells after dendritic cell vaccination. Overall study: Glioblastoma patients came from Phase I and II dendritic cell vaccination trials.

Whole-study results and caveats: TCR clonality showed no direct relationship with survival. Longer survival after dendritic cell vaccination followed higher pretreatment TIL content.

In the case of this clone: What it binds is not known.

Germline V gene data show CDR1 as ENHRY and CDR2 as SYGVKD. The V gene lost 0 bases and the J gene lost 2 bases, with 15 bases spanning the gap. The CDR3 has 17 amino acids. TCRdb's table, derived via immunoSEQ multiplex PCR, lists solely in-frame clones and lacks some. This sample yields roughly 100,000 clones, of which 81% are seen a single time; 12% belongs to the top ten. This TCR was recovered from a human donor with glioblastoma. The chain couples TRBV10-3 to TRBJ2-3, with D unclear. The sample was blood, taken before dendritic cell vaccination. Here the CDR3 reads CAISESSGVLPTDTQYF. In DNA, the CDR3 is TGTGCCATCAGTGAGTCTTCCGGAGTCTTGCCCACAGATACGCAGTATTTT.